A single sample is the source of the 30 T cell receptor beta chains below, sequenced in a study of CD8 T cells in ankylosing spondylitis. TCRdb recomputed calls from the 5' RACE reads with MiXCR, one row per CDR3 protein. The sample includes under 250,000 distinct CDR3 sequences, roughly 8.2% of them seen just once. Source material: blood, either unsorted or a sorted T cell fraction (not recorded which). The receptors were gathered from a female donor with ankylosing spondylitis or in good health (not recorded which).

The chain joins TRBV11-2 to TRBJ2-2, with a weak D call TRBD2 (6 bases). Germline values: CDR1 SGHAT, CDR2 FQNNGV. The CDR3 is 18 residues long. Trimming removed 5 bases at V and 5 bases at J, with 24 bases between. In DNA form, the CDR3 reads TGTGCCAGCAGCCCCCAGCGGGTTCAAGACAGTGTGACCGGGGAGCTGTTTTTT. It yields the protein CASSPQRVQDSVTGELFF. Variable domain in full (rest from reference TRBV11-2 and TRBJ2-2): EAGVAQSPRYKIIEKRQSVAFWCNPISGHATLYWYQQILGQGPKLLIQFQNNGVVDDSQLPKDRFSAERLKGVDSTLKIQPAKLEDSAVYLCASSPQRVQDSVTGELFFGEGSRLTVL.

This clonotype showed up just a few times. The chain uses TRBV19 and TRBJ2-7, with TRBD2 matching 11 bases. The CDR3 runs to 15 residues. With 4 bases clipped from V and 2 bases from J, the junction kept 4 bases outside the gene matches. Germline-derived CDR1 and CDR2 are LNHDA and SQIVND (reference sequence). CDR3 DNA: TGTGCCAGTAGTAAAGGACTAGCGGGTGCCTACGAGCAGTACTTC. This sequence encodes CASSKGLAGAYEQYF.

This clonotype has ten or more counts. The chain employs TRBV5-1 and TRBJ1-6; D gene uncertain. Germline lookup yields CDR1 SGHRS and CDR2 YFSETQ. V dropped 2 bases and J dropped 8 bases, with 17 bases sitting between them. The CDR3 consists of 16 residues. The CDR3 DNA is TGCGCCAGCAGCTTAATTGCAATCGTTAGAGATTCACCCCTCCACTTT. Protein: CASSLIAIVRDSPLHF.

This clonotype was picked up many times. The rearrangement joins TRBV6-2 or TRBV6-3 to TRBJ1-4; tentatively, D is TRBD1 (5 bases). The germline V gene has CDR1 MNHEY and CDR2 SVGEGT. The CDR3 totals 14 residues. V was trimmed by 5 bases and J by 5 bases, leaving 12 bases between them. Here the CDR3 reads CASSKGRTNEKLFF. CDR3 nucleotides: TGTGCCAGCAGTAAGGGGCGGACCAATGAAAAACTGTTTTTT.

A few counts support this clonotype. The V gene is TRBV20-1, the J gene TRBJ1-2; TRBD1 might be the D (6 bases). The CDR3 contains 14 residues. With 5 bases removed from V and 6 bases from J, the gap between germline ends came to 19 bases. CDR1 is DFQATT and CDR2 is SNEGSKA in the germline V gene (reference sequence). This CDR3 is CSASFGGRLDGYTF. The CDR3 region has the DNA TGCAGTGCTTCCTTTGGGGGGCGATTAGATGGCTACACCTTC.

This clonotype was seen repeatedly, ten times or more. This chain uses TRBV14 with TRBJ2-1, with TRBD2 matching over 9 bases. The CDR3 is made up of 21 amino acids. The V gene's germline CDR1 is SGHDN and CDR2 FVKESK. Trimming at V came to 4 bases and at J to 0 bases, leaving 19 bases not matched to a gene. CDR3 region: CASSRLLPLAGPVSSYNEQFF. The CDR3 DNA reads TGTGCCAGCAGCCGTCTCCTCCCCCTAGCGGGGCCAGTAAGCTCCTACAATGAGCAGTTCTTC.

The chain combines TRBV20-1 with TRBJ1-5; 9 bases align to TRBD1. Germline V CDR1 and CDR2: DFQATT, SNEGSKA (reference sequence). The CDR3 consists of 18 residues. The V and J ends lost 0 bases and 5 bases, in that order; junction bases with no gene match: 14. CDR3 nucleotides: TGCAGTGCTAGAGACCAACGGGACAGGGCCAGGGCCGATCAGCCCCAGCATTTT. Its protein is CSARDQRDRARADQPQHF.

This clonotype appeared many times. DNA of the CDR3: TGCAGTGCTAGAGATAAGTTAGGACTAGCGGGAGTAGGGGAGACCCAGTACTTC. Translating gives CSARDKLGLAGVGETQYF. The chain has TRBV20-1 and TRBJ2-5, with 13 bases identical to TRBD2. CDR3 size: 18 residues. The germline V gene encodes CDR1 DFQATT and CDR2 SNEGSKA (reference sequence). The junction had 12 bases not matched to a gene; V was cut back by 0 bases and J by 5 bases.

This clonotype was observed many times. The chain combines TRBV20-1 with TRBJ2-1, with 8 nucleotides matching TRBD2. CDR3 length: 14 residues. After removal of 6 bases from V and 1 base from J, the junction contained 5 bases not matched to a gene. Germline V gene data show CDR1 as DFQATT and CDR2 as SNEGSKA (reference sequence). CDR3 coding DNA: TGCAGTGCGTACGGACTAGCTTCCTACAATGAGCAGTTCTTC. This gives the protein CSAYGLASYNEQFF.

This clonotype was observed many times. The chain couples TRBV2 to TRBJ1-5, with D maybe TRBD1 (5 bases). This CDR3 region has 14 residues. The V gene lost 4 bases and the J gene lost 0 bases, with 7 bases spanning the gap. Germline CDR1 is SNHLY and CDR2 is FYNNEI. CDR3 sequence reads: CASSGQYSNQPQHF. CDR3 nucleotides: TGTGCCAGCAGTGGACAGTATAGCAATCAGCCCCAGCATTTT.

CDR3 residues: CATKGRAEQYF. CDR3 bases: TGTGCCACGAAGGGACGCGCCGAGCAGTACTTC. The chain carries TRBV19 and TRBJ2-7; D could derive from TRBD1 or TRBD2 (5 bases each). The CDR3 runs 11 residues. Germline V gene data show CDR1 as LNHDA and CDR2 as SQIVND (reference sequence). The germline V and J ends were trimmed by 10 bases and 6 bases, with 13 bases remaining between them.

This clonotype was recorded at least ten times. This sequence joins TRBV19 and TRBJ2-1, with D uncertain. Trimming cost V 0 bases and J 7 bases, with 10 bases left between them. Germline V gives CDR1 LNHDA, CDR2 SQIVND (reference sequence). The CDR3 runs 14 residues. In nucleotides, the CDR3 is TGTGCCAGTAGTATAGATCGGGCTAGAAATGAGCAGTTCTTC. Protein: CASSIDRARNEQFF.

This clonotype was found many times. The chain links TRBV7-8 to TRBJ2-3; D ambiguous. The CDR3 length is 15 residues. The germline V gene encodes CDR1 SGHVS and CDR2 FQNEAQ. Trimming stripped 5 bases from V and 2 bases from J, with 14 bases between. As DNA, the CDR3 is TGTGCCAGCAGCCTAGGGCAGGCAAACACAGATACGCAGTATTTT. It encodes CASSLGQANTDTQYF.

This clonotype was detected many times. The chain joins TRBV7-2 to TRBJ2-1, with 7 positions matching TRBD2. The germline gives CDR1 SGHTA, CDR2 FQGNSA. V gave up 0 bases and J gave up 8 bases; unmatched junction bases: 7. This CDR3 comprises 15 residues. The CDR3 reads CASSLALRAGDEQFF. In nucleotides, the CDR3 is TGTGCCAGCAGCTTAGCCCTACGGGCGGGGGATGAGCAGTTCTTC.

This clonotype was found many times. The V gene is TRBV3-1, the J gene TRBJ2-1, with 9 bases lining up with TRBD2. Per the germline V gene, CDR1 is LGHDT and CDR2 is YNNKEL (reference sequence). V lost 5 bases to trimming and J lost 9 bases; unmatched junction nucleotides: 5. The CDR3 is 13 residues long. CDR3 sequence (DNA): TGTGCCAGCAGCAGTACAGCGGGAGGTGAGCAGTTCTTC. Protein sequence: CASSSTAGGEQFF.

The chain carries TRBV27 and TRBJ1-5; D is unclear. The CDR3 loop spans 16 amino acids. Germline lookup yields CDR1 MNHEY and CDR2 SMNVEV (reference sequence). With 7 bases removed from V and 6 bases from J, the gap between germline ends came to 22 bases. The DNA for the CDR3 is TGTGCCAGCACCCCATCGGGTGGGGAGCTGGGTCAGCCCCAGCATTTT. Translating gives CASTPSGGELGQPQHF.

This clonotype was picked up many times. The J gene is TRBJ2-5, the V gene TRBV5-4; TRBD2 matches at 8 bases. Germline V gene sequence: CDR1 SGHNT, CDR2 YYREEE (reference sequence). The trim removed 1 base at V and 4 bases at J, leaving 9 bases unmatched. There are 16 residues in the CDR3. The CDR3 spells CASSLRLAGGIETQYF. CDR3 nucleotides: TGTGCCAGCAGCTTGAGGCTAGCGGGCGGAATAGAGACCCAGTACTTC.

This clonotype was counted between two and nine times. One end of the junction varies from germline; a read error may be responsible. The rearrangement links TRBV5-1 to TRBJ2-5, with D perhaps TRBD2 (6 bases). This CDR3 has 14 residues. Germline assignment: CDR1 SGHRS and CDR2 YFSETQ. CDR3 DNA sequence: TGCGCCAGCAGCATCAATAGCGGCCAAGAGACCCGGTACTTC. Encoded protein: CASSINSGQETRYF.

Comments on this clonotype: With a much larger clone just one base away, this may be a read error. Here the CDR3 DNA reads TGTGTCAGCAGCTTAGGGGGCTACGAGACCCAGTACTTC. This gives the protein CVSSLGGYETQYF. V and J are TRBV7-9 and TRBJ2-5; 7 nucleotides match TRBD1. Per the germline V gene, CDR1 is SEHNR and CDR2 is FQNEAQ (reference sequence). The CDR3 sequence is 13 residues long.

This clonotype has at least ten counts. This chain joins TRBV19 and TRBJ2-1; tentatively, D is TRBD2 (5 bases). Germline CDR1 LNHDA, CDR2 SQIVND (reference sequence). The germline V and J ends were trimmed by 7 bases and 7 bases, with 14 bases remaining between them. This CDR3 spans 13 amino acids. The CDR3 protein is CASNGAPGNEQFF. The CDR3 nucleotides are TGTGCCAGTAACGGCGCCCCGGGGAATGAGCAGTTCTTC.

This clonotype was counted many times. The J gene is TRBJ1-1, the V gene TRBV20-1; the D is unclear. CDR1 and CDR2 (germline): DFQATT, SNEGSKA (reference sequence). The CDR3 contains 11 residues. Trimming left V 3 bases short and J 2 bases short, with 4 bases between. The CDR3 spells CSASLNTEAFF. The DNA for the CDR3 is TGCAGTGCTAGTTTAAACACTGAAGCTTTCTTT.

CDR3 nucleotide sequence: TGTGCCAGTACCGGGACTAGCGGGAGAGAGACCCAGTACTTC. It translates to CASTGTSGRETQYF. This chain connects TRBV19 to TRBJ2-5; 14 nucleotides match TRBD2. From germline, CDR1 is LNHDA and CDR2 SQIVND (reference sequence). The J segment lost 4 bases and the V segment lost 7 bases, leaving 2 bases of the junction unmatched. The CDR3 has 14 amino acids.

This clonotype was seen repeatedly, ten times or more. The rearrangement joins TRBV20-1 to TRBJ2-1, with D possibly TRBD1 on 5 matching bases. The CDR3 length is 11 residues. Germline V CDR1 and CDR2: DFQATT, SNEGSKA (reference sequence). V shed 6 bases and J shed 6 bases, with 9 bases lying between them. In DNA form, the CDR3 reads TGCAGTGCAAGGGGTGGCAATGAGCAGTTCTTC. Translation: CSARGGNEQFF.

This clonotype was observed a few times. DNA for the CDR3: TGTGCCAGCAGCTCAGTACCGGGGACCGAGCAGTACTTC. It yields the protein CASSSVPGTEQYF. V gene TRBV7-2 combines with J gene TRBJ2-7; D may be TRBD1 or TRBD2 (5 bases each). The germline V gene has CDR1 SGHTA and CDR2 FQGNSA. The CDR3 loop spans 13 amino acids. With 4 bases removed from V and 6 bases from J, the gap between germline ends came to 13 bases.

Written as DNA, the CDR3 is TGTGCCAGCAGCCCCACCTCCGAGCAGTTCTTC. This encodes CASSPTSEQFF. The chain employs TRBV7-2 and TRBJ2-1; D unresolved. Trimming stripped 5 bases from V and 10 bases from J, with 9 bases between. The germline V gene encodes CDR1 SGHTA and CDR2 FQGNSA. The CDR3 is 11 residues long.

Many counts were recorded for this clonotype. This chain links TRBV5-1 with TRBJ2-7; TRBD1 matches 8 bases. There are 14 residues in the CDR3. The V gene end was trimmed by 4 bases and the J gene end by 3 bases; junction bases not matched to a gene: 6. CDR1 and CDR2 from the germline V gene are SGHRS and YFSETQ. CDR3 sequence: CASSPGTGYYEQYF. The CDR3 DNA reads TGCGCCAGCAGCCCCGGGACAGGATACTACGAGCAGTACTTC.

This clonotype was seen many times. The V gene is TRBV11-2, the J gene TRBJ1-1; D remains unclear. The length of the CDR3 is 15 residues. From germline, CDR1 is SGHAT and CDR2 FQNNGV. Trimming removed 5 bases at V and 10 bases at J, with 23 bases between. In nucleotides, the CDR3 is TGTGCCAGCAGCCCCCGCCCTACCCGGCCGTTTGGAGCTTTCTTT. Translated: CASSPRPTRPFGAFF.

Comments on this clonotype: This could be a read error, since a much larger clone is one nucleotide away. The V and J genes are TRBV18 and TRBJ2-5; 8 bases are shared with TRBD1. The V segment lost 4 bases and the J segment 2 bases; nucleotides outside the gene matches: 6. The CDR3 runs 15 residues. Germline V lookup: CDR1 KGHSH, CDR2 LQKENI. The CDR3 nucleotides read TGTGCCAGCTCACTTCAGGGGGCGAAGCAAGAGACCCAGTACTTC. As protein: CASSLQGAKQETQYF.

This clonotype was picked up many times. The rearrangement joins TRBV5-1 to TRBJ1-3, with D maybe TRBD1 (6 bases). CDR1 SGHRS and CDR2 YFSETQ come from the germline V gene. The CDR3 is 14 residues long. V dropped 0 bases and J dropped 2 bases, with 6 bases sitting between them. Here the CDR3 reads CASSLGTAGNTIYF. CDR3 DNA: TGCGCCAGCAGCTTGGGGACAGCTGGAAACACCATATATTTT.

This clonotype was detected ten times or more. The chain uses TRBV20-1 and TRBJ1-4; no clear D gene. Per germline, CDR1 DFQATT and CDR2 SNEGSKA (reference sequence). Trimming took 3 bases from V and 5 from J, leaving 7 bases between them. This CDR3 is 12 amino acids long. The CDR3, as DNA: TGCAGTGCTAGTTATCTGAATGAAAAACTGTTTTTT. It codes for CSASYLNEKLFF.